These 28 T cell receptor beta chains originate from one sample sequenced in a study of identical twins. TCRdb redid the calling of the 5' RACE reads with MiXCR, one entry per CDR3 protein. The table shows 450,000 or so distinct CDR3 sequences, with 11% to 15% occurring only once. The sample was also linked to a second study, of yellow fever vaccine responses in identical twins.

The specimen was CD4+ T cells sorted from blood. The receptors were sampled from a woman younger than 30 in good health.

This clonotype was detected only a few times. The chain uses TRBV12-3 or TRBV12-4 and TRBJ1-4; the D gene is possibly TRBD1 (6 bases). Deletions cut 10 bases from V and 8 bases from J, with 26 bases between. The CDR3 runs 16 residues. In nucleotides, the CDR3 is TGTGCCACCCAGCCTCGGGGACATCCCCGGAGGGAAAAACTGTTTTTT. Translated: CATQPRGHPRREKLFF.

This clonotype has just a few counts. This rearrangement joins TRBV24-1 to TRBJ2-6, with 7 bases identical to TRBD1. CDR1 and CDR2 from the germline V gene are KGHDR and SFDVKD. The CDR3 contains 16 residues. J was trimmed by 4 bases and V by 4 bases; bases with no gene match: 6. This CDR3 reads CATSDPTGPGANVLTF. The CDR3 DNA reads as TGTGCCACCAGTGACCCGACAGGGCCCGGGGCCAACGTCCTGACTTTC.

The sample holds a few counts of this clonotype. This chain uses TRBV5-6 with TRBJ2-2; 9 positions match TRBD1. The CDR3 is 17 amino acids. The V and J ends lost 0 bases and 5 bases, in that order; junction bases with no gene match: 8. Germline V gene data show CDR1 as SGHDT and CDR2 as YYEEEE. The CDR3 DNA sequence: TGTGCCAGCAGCTTGGAGGGACCGGGGACAGGGACCGGGGAGCTGTTTTTT. This sequence encodes CASSLEGPGTGTGELFF.

This clonotype was seen only a few times. The rearrangement links TRBV4-3 to TRBJ2-7, with TRBD2 matching over 7 bases. In germline, CDR1 is LGHNA, CDR2 YSLEER. This CDR3 contains 17 residues. V lost 0 bases to trimming and J lost 4 bases; unmatched junction nucleotides: 12. The CDR3 sequence is CASSQENGAGVIYEQYF. CDR3 coding DNA: TGCGCCAGCAGCCAAGAAAACGGCGCGGGAGTCATATACGAGCAGTACTTC.

The table lists this clonotype with a few counts. The V gene is TRBV6-2 or TRBV6-3, the J gene TRBJ2-1; 7 nucleotides match TRBD2. This CDR3 region has 13 residues. The germline CDR1 and CDR2 sequences are MNHEY and SVGEGT. J was trimmed by 4 bases and V by 6 bases; bases with no gene match: 3. The chain's CDR3 is CASRGTTYNEQFF. The CDR3 DNA is TGTGCCAGCAGAGGGACTACATACAATGAGCAGTTCTTC.

This clonotype appeared a few times. The chain has TRBV20-1 and TRBJ2-7, with D unresolved. This CDR3 has 13 amino acids. The germline V and J ends were trimmed by 1 base and 2 bases, with 9 bases remaining between them. Germline CDR1 reads DFQATT; CDR2 reads SNEGSKA (reference sequence). CDR3 residues: CSARGPSAYEQYF. In DNA, the CDR3 is TGCAGTGCTAGAGGGCCTTCTGCCTACGAGCAGTACTTC.

V gene TRBV7-2 combines with J gene TRBJ2-1; 13 nucleotides align to TRBD2. This CDR3 is 15 amino acids long. Per the germline V gene, CDR1 is SGHTA and CDR2 is FQGNSA. V lost 5 bases and J lost 5; bases outside the gene matches: 3. The CDR3 DNA is TGTGCCAGCAGCAAGGGACTAGCGGGAAACAATGAGCAGTTCTTC. This codes for CASSKGLAGNNEQFF.

This clonotype was counted a few times. The genes are TRBV25-1 and TRBJ1-4; a weak D match, TRBD1 (6 bases). V lost 2 bases and J 7 bases, leaving 11 bases between the germline ends. In germline, CDR1 is MGHDK, CDR2 SYGVNS. This CDR3 has 14 amino acids. The CDR3 here is CASSEGVDSEKLFF. DNA of the CDR3: TGTGCCAGCAGTGAAGGCGTGGACAGTGAAAAACTGTTTTTT.

This clonotype has just a few counts. The chain uses TRBV5-6 and TRBJ2-3; 8 bases fit TRBD1. Germline V gene sequence: CDR1 SGHDT, CDR2 YYEEEE. The V segment lost 4 bases and the J segment 1 base; nucleotides outside the gene matches: 8. This CDR3 comprises 16 residues. CDR3 in amino acids: CASSIARGLGTDTQYF. The CDR3 DNA reads as TGTGCCAGCAGCATAGCCAGGGGGCTCGGCACAGATACGCAGTATTTT.

V gene TRBV14 combines with J gene TRBJ2-2; D perhaps matches TRBD1 (5 bases). CDR3 size: 15 residues. Trimming removed 2 bases from V and 6 bases from J, with 13 bases in between. Germline-derived CDR1 and CDR2 are SGHDN and FVKESK. CDR3 bases: TGTGCCAGCAGCCAAAGCCCCATAGGGGCCGGGGAGCTGTTTTTT. Protein sequence: CASSQSPIGAGELFF.

This clonotype has a handful of counts. The DNA for the CDR3 is TGTGCCAGCAGCCCGGGGACAGTGGGCACTGAAGCTTTCTTT. It is translated as CASSPGTVGTEAFF. The V gene is TRBV7-9, the J gene TRBJ1-1; 7 bases line up with TRBD1. CDR1 is SEHNR and CDR2 is FQNEAQ in the germline V gene (reference sequence). This CDR3 region has 14 residues. Unmatched junction bases numbered 7, after V lost 5 bases and J lost 4 bases.

In this sample, this clonotype turned up a few times. V is TRBV10-3 and J is TRBJ1-2, with 7 bases that match TRBD1. The CDR3 totals 13 residues. Germline V CDR1 and CDR2: ENHRY, SYGVKD. Unmatched junction bases numbered 2, after V lost 5 bases and J lost 2 bases. CDR3 DNA: TGTGCCATCAGTAAACAGGGGAACTATGGCTACACCTTC. Its translation: CAISKQGNYGYTF.

In its sample, this clonotype was seen a few times. The rearrangement joins TRBV6-2 or TRBV6-3 to TRBJ2-1; the match to TRBD2 covers 8 bases. Germline trimming cut 4 bases from V and 5 bases from J; bases unmatched to any gene: 7. CDR3 length: 15 residues. The germline CDR1 and CDR2 sequences are MNHEY and SVGEGT. The CDR3 nucleotides are TGTGCCAGCAGTTCCACGGGACTAGGTAACAATGAGCAGTTCTTC. Its translation: CASSSTGLGNNEQFF.

This clonotype was observed a few times. The V gene is TRBV12-3 or TRBV12-4, the J gene TRBJ1-5; D unclear. The CDR3 is 13 residues long. V gave up 3 bases and J gave up 2 bases, with 5 bases separating them. For the CDR3, the DNA is TGTGCCAGCAGTTTTAGTGGCAATCAGCCCCAGCATTTT. As protein: CASSFSGNQPQHF.

This chain connects TRBV19 to TRBJ2-7; D is perhaps TRBD1 (5 bases). The CDR3 has 14 residues. Germline V gene sequence: CDR1 LNHDA, CDR2 SQIVND (reference sequence). V was clipped by 7 bases and J by 4 bases, with 17 bases between them. CDR3 amino acids: CASNPRRTLYEQYF. Written as DNA, the CDR3 is TGTGCCAGTAACCCCCGAAGGACACTTTACGAGCAGTACTTC.

This clonotype was seen ten or more times. V usage is TRBV5-6 and J usage is TRBJ2-7, with D tentatively TRBD1 (6 bases). V lost 2 bases, J lost 2 bases, and 8 bases lay in between. The germline gives CDR1 SGHDT, CDR2 YYEEEE. The CDR3 runs to 13 residues. CDR3 amino acids: CASSLTGTYEQYF. DNA for the CDR3: TGTGCCAGCAGCTTAACAGGGACCTACGAGCAGTACTTC.

The gene calls are TRBV20-1 and TRBJ2-3; D is perhaps TRBD1 (5 bases). Germline CDR1 reads DFQATT; CDR2 reads SNEGSKA (reference sequence). Trimming cost V 0 bases and J 4 bases, with 17 bases left between them. This CDR3 region has 16 residues. This CDR3 reads CSARDFRTTSADTQYF. The CDR3 nucleotides are TGCAGTGCTAGAGATTTTAGGACAACTTCTGCAGATACGCAGTATTTT.

The chain couples TRBV3-1 to TRBJ2-5, with D perhaps given as TRBD1 or TRBD2 (6 bases each). The V gene lost 4 bases and the J gene lost 4 bases, with 16 bases spanning the gap. Germline CDR1 and CDR2: LGHDT and YNNKEL (reference sequence). The length of the CDR3 is 15 residues. CDR3 sequence (DNA): TGTGCCAGCAGCCTTCTTGGAGGGGGTGCAGAGACCCAGTACTTC. Translation gives CASSLLGGGAETQYF.

This clonotype has only a few counts. The rearrangement uses TRBV29-1 and TRBJ2-7; tentative D call: TRBD1 (5 bases). From germline, CDR1 is SQVTM and CDR2 ANQGSEA. This CDR3 is 12 amino acids long. V was trimmed by 5 bases and J by 1 base, leaving 9 bases between them. The CDR3 region is CSVWGQSYEQYF. CDR3 sequence (DNA): TGCAGCGTTTGGGGCCAGTCCTACGAGCAGTACTTC.

V gene TRBV6-1 combines with J gene TRBJ1-4; perhaps TRBD1 as D (5 bases). Trimming took off 3 bases at V and 5 bases at J, with 13 bases between the two ends. There are 15 residues in the CDR3. The V gene's germline CDR1 is MNHNS and CDR2 SASEGT. CDR3 DNA: TGTGCCAGCAGTGATTCGACAGAACCCAATGAAAAACTGTTTTTT. This gives the protein CASSDSTEPNEKLFF.

This clonotype has only a few counts. V usage is TRBV20-1 and J usage is TRBJ1-5; D remains ambiguous. V dropped 6 bases and J dropped 2 bases, with 11 bases sitting between them. Per germline, CDR1 DFQATT and CDR2 SNEGSKA (reference sequence). The CDR3 runs 13 residues. The chain's CDR3 is CSAPGRGNQPQHF. CDR3 DNA sequence: TGCAGTGCCCCTGGACGCGGCAATCAGCCCCAGCATTTT.

The chain joins TRBV14 to TRBJ2-6; no clear D gene. The germline CDR1 and CDR2 sequences are SGHDN and FVKESK. This CDR3 comprises 16 residues. Trimming stripped 5 bases from V and 2 bases from J, with 13 bases between. The CDR3 region has the DNA TGTGCCAGCAGCAAAGGTTTTACAGCTGGGGCCAACGTCCTGACTTTC. As protein: CASSKGFTAGANVLTF.

This clonotype came up a few times. The chain has TRBV6-2 or TRBV6-3 and TRBJ2-1; D gene unclear. Germline lookup yields CDR1 MNHEY and CDR2 SVGEGT. V gave up 0 bases and J gave up 8 bases, with 2 bases separating them. The CDR3 totals 11 residues. The CDR3 here is CASSYSYEQFF. CDR3 bases: TGTGCCAGCAGTTACTCTTATGAGCAGTTCTTC.

The rearrangement uses TRBV4-1 and TRBJ2-4, with D maybe TRBD2 (5 bases). V gave up 0 bases and J gave up 2 bases, with 8 bases separating them. Germline CDR1 MGHRA, CDR2 YSYEKL. There are 15 residues in the CDR3. The CDR3 loop is CASSQDSGTKNIQYF. The DNA for the CDR3 is TGCGCCAGCAGCCAAGATTCGGGGACCAAAAACATTCAGTACTTC.

A few counts support this clonotype. V gene TRBV20-1 combines with J gene TRBJ2-5; D perhaps matches TRBD2 (6 bases). V was pared by 6 bases and J by 2 bases, with 13 bases between. Germline V gene lookup returns CDR1 DFQATT and CDR2 SNEGSKA (reference sequence). This CDR3 has 13 residues. CDR3 nucleotide sequence: TGCAGTGCAATAGCGGCGATACAAGAGACCCAGTACTTC. Protein sequence: CSAIAAIQETQYF.

The chain has TRBV9 and TRBJ2-3; D possibly matches TRBD1 or TRBD2 (5 bases each). The CDR3 runs to 14 residues. Between the trimmed V and J ends, which lost 3 bases and 0 bases, there was a span of 8 bases. Germline CDR1 SGDLS, CDR2 YYNGEE. The CDR3, as DNA: TGTGCCAGCAGCGGGGACCCTAGCACAGATACGCAGTATTTT. Amino acid sequence: CASSGDPSTDTQYF.

J is TRBJ2-3 and V is TRBV11-2; TRBD2 aligns across 11 bases. CDR3 length: 18 residues. The V segment lost 5 bases and the J segment 0 bases; nucleotides outside the gene matches: 10. Looked up from germline, CDR1 is SGHAT and CDR2 is FQNNGV. CDR3 in amino acids: CASSPRGTSGLSTDTQYF. CDR3 coding DNA: TGTGCCAGCAGCCCGCGGGGGACTAGCGGACTTAGCACAGATACGCAGTATTTT.

The CDR3 nucleotides read TGTGCCAGCAGCCGTAAGATAGCGGGAAGTCCAGGCGAGCAGTACTTC. Translating it yields CASSRKIAGSPGEQYF. The chain carries TRBV7-2 and TRBJ2-7; 8 bases line up with TRBD2. The junction had 15 bases not matched to a gene; V was cut back by 5 bases and J by 6 bases. The CDR3 length is 16 residues. Germline CDR1 and CDR2: SGHTA and FQGNSA.